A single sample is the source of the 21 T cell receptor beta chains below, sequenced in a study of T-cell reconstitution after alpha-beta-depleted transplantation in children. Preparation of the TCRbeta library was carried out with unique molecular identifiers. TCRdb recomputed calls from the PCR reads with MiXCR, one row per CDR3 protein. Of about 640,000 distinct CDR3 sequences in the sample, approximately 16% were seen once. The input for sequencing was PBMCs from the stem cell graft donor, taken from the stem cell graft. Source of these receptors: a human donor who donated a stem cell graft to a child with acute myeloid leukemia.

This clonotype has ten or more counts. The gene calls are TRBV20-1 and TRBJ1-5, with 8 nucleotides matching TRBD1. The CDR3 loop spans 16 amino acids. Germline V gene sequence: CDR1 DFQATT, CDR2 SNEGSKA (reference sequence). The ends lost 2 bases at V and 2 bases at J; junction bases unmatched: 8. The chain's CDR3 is CSARSRGRGGNQPQHF. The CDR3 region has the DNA TGCAGTGCTAGATCCAGGGGGCGCGGGGGCAATCAGCCCCAGCATTTT.

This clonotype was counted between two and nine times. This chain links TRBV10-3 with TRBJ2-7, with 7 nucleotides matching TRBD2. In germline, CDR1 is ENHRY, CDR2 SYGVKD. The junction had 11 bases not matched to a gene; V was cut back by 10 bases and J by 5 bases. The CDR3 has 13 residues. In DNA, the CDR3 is TGTGCCACCTCTTGGGAGGGTGGCCACGAGCAGTACGTC. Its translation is CATSWEGGHEQYV.

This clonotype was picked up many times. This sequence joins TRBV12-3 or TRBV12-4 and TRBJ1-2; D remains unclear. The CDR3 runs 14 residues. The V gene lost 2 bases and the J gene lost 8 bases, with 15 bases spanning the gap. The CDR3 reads CASSLSSGVHGYTF. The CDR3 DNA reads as TGTGCCAGCAGTTTAAGTTCCGGGGTTCACGGCTACACCTTC.

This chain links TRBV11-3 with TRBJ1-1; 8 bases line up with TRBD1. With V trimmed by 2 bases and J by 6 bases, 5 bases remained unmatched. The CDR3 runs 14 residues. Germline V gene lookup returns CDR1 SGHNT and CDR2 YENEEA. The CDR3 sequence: CASSLMAGGPEAFF. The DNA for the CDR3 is TGTGCCAGCAGCTTAATGGCAGGGGGCCCTGAAGCTTTCTTT.

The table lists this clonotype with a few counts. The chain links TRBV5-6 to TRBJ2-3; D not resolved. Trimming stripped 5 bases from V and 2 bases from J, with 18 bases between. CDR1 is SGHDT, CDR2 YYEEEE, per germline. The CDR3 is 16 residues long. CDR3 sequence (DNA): TGTGCCAGCAGTTCCGACTCCTTCCCCTTCACAGATACGCAGTATTTT. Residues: CASSSDSFPFTDTQYF.

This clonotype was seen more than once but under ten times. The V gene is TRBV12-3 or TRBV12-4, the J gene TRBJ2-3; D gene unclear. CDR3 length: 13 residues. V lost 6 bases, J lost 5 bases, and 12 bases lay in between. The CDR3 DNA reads TGTGCCAGCAGCCGACTTCCTGGAGATACGCAGTATTTT. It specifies CASSRLPGDTQYF.

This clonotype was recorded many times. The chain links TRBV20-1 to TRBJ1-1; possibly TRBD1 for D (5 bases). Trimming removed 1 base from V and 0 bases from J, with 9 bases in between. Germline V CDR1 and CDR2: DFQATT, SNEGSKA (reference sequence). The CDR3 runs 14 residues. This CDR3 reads CSARAGRVNTEAFF. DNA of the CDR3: TGCAGTGCTAGAGCGGGACGGGTGAACACTGAAGCTTTCTTT.

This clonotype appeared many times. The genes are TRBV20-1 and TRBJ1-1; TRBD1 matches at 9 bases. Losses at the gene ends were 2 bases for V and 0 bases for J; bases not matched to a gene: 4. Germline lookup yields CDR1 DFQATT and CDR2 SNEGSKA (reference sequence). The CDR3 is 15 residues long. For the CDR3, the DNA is TGCAGTGCTAGACCCGGACAGGGGATGAACACTGAAGCTTTCTTT. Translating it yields CSARPGQGMNTEAFF.

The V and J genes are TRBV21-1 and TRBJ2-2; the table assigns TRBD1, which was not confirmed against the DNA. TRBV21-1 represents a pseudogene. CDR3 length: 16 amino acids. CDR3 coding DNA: TGTGCCAGCACTCCCCCCGGACAGGGTAACACCGGGGAGCTGTTTTTT. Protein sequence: CASTPPGQGNTGELFF.

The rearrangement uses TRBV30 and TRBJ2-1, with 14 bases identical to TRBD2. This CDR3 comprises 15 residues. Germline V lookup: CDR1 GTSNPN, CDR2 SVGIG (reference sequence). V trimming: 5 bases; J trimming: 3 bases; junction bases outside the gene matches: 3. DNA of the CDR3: TGTGCCTGGTCGACTAGCGGGGGGGGCTACAATGAGCAGTTCTTC. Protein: CAWSTSGGGYNEQFF.

CDR3 in amino acids: CASSFGTSGGFGDTQYF. CDR3 DNA sequence: TGTGCCAGCAGTTTTGGGACTAGCGGGGGGTTCGGGGATACGCAGTATTTT. This rearrangement joins TRBV12-3 or TRBV12-4 to TRBJ2-3, with 15 bases aligning to TRBD2. The CDR3 runs 17 residues. With 3 bases clipped from V and 6 bases from J, the junction kept 7 bases outside the gene matches.

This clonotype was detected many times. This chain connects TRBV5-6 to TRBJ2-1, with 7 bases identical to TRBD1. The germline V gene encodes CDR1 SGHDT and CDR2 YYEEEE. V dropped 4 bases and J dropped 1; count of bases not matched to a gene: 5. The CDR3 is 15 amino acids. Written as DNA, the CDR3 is TGTGCCAGCAGCGCGGACAGGCGGTCCTACAATGAGCAGTTCTTC. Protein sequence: CASSADRRSYNEQFF.

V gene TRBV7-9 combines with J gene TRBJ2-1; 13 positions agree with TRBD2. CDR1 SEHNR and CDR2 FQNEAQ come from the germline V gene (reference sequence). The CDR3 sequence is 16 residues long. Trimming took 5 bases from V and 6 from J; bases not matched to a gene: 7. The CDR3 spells CASSPTSGGAVNEQFF. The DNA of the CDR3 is TGTGCCAGCAGCCCCACTAGCGGGGGGGCCGTCAATGAGCAGTTCTTC.

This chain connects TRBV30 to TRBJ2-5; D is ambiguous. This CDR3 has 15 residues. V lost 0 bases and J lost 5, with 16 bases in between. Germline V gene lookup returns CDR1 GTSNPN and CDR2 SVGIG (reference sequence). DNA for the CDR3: TGTGCCTGGAGTGTACGTCGTCTAGTCGGTGAGACCCAGTACTTC. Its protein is CAWSVRRLVGETQYF.

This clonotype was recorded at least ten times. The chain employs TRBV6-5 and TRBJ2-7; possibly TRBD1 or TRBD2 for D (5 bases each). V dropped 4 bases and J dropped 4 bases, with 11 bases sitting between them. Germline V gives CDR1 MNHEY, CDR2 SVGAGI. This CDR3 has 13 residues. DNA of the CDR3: TGTGCCAGCAGTTCCGGGGCACCGTACGAGCAGTACGTC. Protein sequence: CASSSGAPYEQYV.

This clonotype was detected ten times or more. CDR3 nucleotides: TGCAGCGTTGAAACAGGTTACTCTGGAAACACCATATATTTT. Residues: CSVETGYSGNTIYF. The chain recombines TRBV29-1 with TRBJ1-3, with D tentatively TRBD1 (5 bases). The CDR3 extends over 14 amino acids. V was clipped by 2 bases and J by 0 bases, with 8 bases between them. Germline CDR1 is SQVTM and CDR2 is ANQGSEA.

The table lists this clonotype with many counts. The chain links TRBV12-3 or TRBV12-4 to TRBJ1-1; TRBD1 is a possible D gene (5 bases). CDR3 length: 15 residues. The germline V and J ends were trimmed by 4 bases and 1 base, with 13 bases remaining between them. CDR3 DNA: TGTGCCAGCAGTTCCCATGGACAAGGGAACACTGAAGCTTTCTTT. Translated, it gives CASSSHGQGNTEAFF.

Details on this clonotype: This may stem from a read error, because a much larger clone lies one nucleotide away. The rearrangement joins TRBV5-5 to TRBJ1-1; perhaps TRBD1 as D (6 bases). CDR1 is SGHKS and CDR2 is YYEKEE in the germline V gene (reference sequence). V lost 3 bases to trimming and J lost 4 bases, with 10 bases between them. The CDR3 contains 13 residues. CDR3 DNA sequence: TGTGCCAGCAGCTGGGACAAGGGCACTGAAGCTTTCTTT. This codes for CASSWDKGTEAFF. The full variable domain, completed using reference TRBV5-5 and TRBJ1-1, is DAGVTQSPTHLIKTRGQQVTLRCSPISGHKSVSWYQQVLGQGPQFIFQYYEKEERGRGNFPDRFSARQFPNYSSELNVNALLLGDSALYLCASSWDKGTEAFFGQGTRLTVV.

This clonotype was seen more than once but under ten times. CDR3 sequence (DNA): TGTGCCAGCAGTTTATCTCCCAAGGCCCTTGAGACCCAGTACTTC. Amino acids: CASSLSPKALETQYF. The chain employs TRBV27 and TRBJ2-5; D remains unclear. Germline CDR1 is MNHEY and CDR2 is SMNVEV (reference sequence). This CDR3 spans 15 amino acids. V shed 0 bases and J shed 5 bases, with 13 bases lying between them.

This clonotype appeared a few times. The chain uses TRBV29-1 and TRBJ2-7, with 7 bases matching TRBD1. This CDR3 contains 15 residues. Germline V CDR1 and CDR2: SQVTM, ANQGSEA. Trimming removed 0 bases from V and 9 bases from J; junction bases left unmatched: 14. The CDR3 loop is CSVEDQGVGRGSQYF. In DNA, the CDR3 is TGCAGCGTTGAAGATCAAGGGGTTGGCAGGGGGTCGCAGTACTTC.

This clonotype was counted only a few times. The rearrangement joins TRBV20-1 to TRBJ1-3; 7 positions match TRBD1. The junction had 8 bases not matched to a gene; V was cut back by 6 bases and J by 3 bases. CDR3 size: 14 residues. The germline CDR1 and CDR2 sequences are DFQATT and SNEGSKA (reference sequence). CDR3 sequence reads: CSARGDSRGNTIYF. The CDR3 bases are TGCAGTGCAAGGGGGGACAGCCGTGGAAACACCATATATTTT.